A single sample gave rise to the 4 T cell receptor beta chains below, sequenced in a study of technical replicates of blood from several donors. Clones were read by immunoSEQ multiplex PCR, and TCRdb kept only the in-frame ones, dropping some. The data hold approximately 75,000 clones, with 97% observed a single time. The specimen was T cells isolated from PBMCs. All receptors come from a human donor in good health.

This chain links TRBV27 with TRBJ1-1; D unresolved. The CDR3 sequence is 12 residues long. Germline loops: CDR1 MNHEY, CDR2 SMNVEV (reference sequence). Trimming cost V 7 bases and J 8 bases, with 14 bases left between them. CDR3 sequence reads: CASILRGGEAFF. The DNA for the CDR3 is TGTGCCAGCATCCTCCGGGGAGGGGAAGCTTTCTTT.

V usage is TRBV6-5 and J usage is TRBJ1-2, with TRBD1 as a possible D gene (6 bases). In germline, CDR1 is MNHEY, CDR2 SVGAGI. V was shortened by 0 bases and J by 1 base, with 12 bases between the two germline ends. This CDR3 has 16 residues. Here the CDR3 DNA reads TGTGCCAGCAGTTACTCCTCGGGACACCTTAACTATGGCTACACCTTC. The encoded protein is CASSYSSGHLNYGYTF.

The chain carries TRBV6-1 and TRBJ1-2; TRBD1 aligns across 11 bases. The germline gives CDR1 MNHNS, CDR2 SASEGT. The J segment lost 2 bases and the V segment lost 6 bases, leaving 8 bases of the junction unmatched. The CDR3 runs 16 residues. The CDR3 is CASSEQGQGDNYGYTF. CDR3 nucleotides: TGTGCCAGCAGCGAACAGGGACAGGGGGACAACTATGGCTACACCTTC.

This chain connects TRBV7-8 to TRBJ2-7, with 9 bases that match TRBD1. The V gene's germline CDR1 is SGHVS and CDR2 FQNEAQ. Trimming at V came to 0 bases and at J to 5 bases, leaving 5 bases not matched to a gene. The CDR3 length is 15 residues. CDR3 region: CASSLAGTGKHEQYF. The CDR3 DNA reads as TGTGCCAGCAGCTTAGCCGGGACAGGGAAACACGAGCAGTACTTC. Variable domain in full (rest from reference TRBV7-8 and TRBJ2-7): GAGVSQSPRYKVAKRGQDVALRCDPISGHVSLFWYQQALGQGPEFLTYFQNEAQLDKSGLPSDRFFAERPEGSVSTLKIQRTQQEDSAVYLCASSLAGTGKHEQYFGPGTRLTVT.